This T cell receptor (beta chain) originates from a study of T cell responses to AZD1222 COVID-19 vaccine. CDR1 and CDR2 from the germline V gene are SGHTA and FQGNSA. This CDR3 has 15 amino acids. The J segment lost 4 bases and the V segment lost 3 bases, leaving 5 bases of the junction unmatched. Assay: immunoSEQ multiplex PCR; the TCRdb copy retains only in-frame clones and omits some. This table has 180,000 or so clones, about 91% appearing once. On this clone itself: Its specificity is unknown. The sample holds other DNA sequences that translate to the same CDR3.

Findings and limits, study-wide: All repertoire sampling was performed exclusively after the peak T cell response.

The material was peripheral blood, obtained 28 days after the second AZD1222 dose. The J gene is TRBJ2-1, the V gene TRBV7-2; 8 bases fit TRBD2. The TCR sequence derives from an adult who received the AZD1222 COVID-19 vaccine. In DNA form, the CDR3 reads TGTGCCAGCAGCTTGGTAGCGGGAACTTACAATGAGCAGTTCTTC. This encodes CASSLVAGTYNEQFF.